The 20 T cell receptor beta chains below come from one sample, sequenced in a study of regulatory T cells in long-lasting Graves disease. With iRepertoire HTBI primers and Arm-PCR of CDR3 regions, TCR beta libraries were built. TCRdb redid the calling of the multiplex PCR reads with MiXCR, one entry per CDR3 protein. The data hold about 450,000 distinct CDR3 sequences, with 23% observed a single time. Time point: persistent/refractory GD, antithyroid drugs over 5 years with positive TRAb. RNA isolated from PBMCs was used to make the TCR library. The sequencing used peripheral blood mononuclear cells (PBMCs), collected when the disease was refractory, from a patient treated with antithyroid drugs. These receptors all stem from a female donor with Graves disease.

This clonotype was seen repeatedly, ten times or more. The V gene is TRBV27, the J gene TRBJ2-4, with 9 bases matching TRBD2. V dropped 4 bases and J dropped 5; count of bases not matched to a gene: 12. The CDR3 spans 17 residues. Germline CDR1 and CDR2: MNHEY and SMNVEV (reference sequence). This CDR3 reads CASSSLTSGLGENIQYF. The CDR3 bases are TGTGCCAGCAGTTCCCTGACTAGCGGACTCGGGGAAAACATTCAGTACTTC.

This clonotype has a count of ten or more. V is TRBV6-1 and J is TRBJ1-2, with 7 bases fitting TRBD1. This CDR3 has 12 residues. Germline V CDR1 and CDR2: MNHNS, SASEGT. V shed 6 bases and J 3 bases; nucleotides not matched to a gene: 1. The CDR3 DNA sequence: TGTGCCAGCAGCACAGGGGACTATGGCTACACCTTC. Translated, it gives CASSTGDYGYTF.

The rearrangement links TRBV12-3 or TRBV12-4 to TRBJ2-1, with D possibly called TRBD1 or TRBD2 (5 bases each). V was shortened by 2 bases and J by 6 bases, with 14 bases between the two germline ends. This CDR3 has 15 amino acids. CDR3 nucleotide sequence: TGTGCCAGCAGTTTAAGTACGGGGCCGAGCAATGAGCAGTTCTTC. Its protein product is CASSLSTGPSNEQFF.

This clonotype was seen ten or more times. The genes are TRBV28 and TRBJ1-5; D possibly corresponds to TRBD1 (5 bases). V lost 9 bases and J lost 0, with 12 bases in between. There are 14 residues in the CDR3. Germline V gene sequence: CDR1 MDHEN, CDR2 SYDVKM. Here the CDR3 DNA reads TGTGCCAGTCAGGCAGGGAATAGCAATCAGCCCCAGCATTTT. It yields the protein CASQAGNSNQPQHF.

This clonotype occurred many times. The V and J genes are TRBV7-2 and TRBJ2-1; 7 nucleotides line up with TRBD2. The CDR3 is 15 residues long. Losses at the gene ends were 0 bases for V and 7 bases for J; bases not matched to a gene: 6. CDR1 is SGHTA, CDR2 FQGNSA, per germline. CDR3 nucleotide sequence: TGTGCCAGCAGCTTAGCGGGAGGGCCGTTAAATGAGCAGTTCTTC. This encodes CASSLAGGPLNEQFF.

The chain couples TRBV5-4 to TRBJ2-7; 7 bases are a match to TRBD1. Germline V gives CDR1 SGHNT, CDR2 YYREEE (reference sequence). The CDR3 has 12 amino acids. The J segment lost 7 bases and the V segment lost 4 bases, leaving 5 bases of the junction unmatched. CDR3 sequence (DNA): TGTGCCAGCAGCACAACAGGGGATGAGCAGTACTTC. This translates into CASSTTGDEQYF.

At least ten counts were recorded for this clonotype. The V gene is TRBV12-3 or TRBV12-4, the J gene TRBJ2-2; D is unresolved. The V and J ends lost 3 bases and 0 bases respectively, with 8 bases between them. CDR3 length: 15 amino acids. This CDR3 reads CASSFVTANTGELFF. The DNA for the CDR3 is TGTGCCAGCAGTTTCGTGACCGCGAACACCGGGGAGCTGTTTTTT.

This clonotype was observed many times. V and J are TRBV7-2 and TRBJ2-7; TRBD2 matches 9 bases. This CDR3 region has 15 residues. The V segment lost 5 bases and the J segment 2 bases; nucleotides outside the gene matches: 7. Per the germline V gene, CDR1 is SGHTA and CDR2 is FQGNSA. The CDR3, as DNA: TGTGCCAGCAGCGTCCTGGCGGGAGGGCCCTACGAGCAGTACTTC. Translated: CASSVLAGGPYEQYF. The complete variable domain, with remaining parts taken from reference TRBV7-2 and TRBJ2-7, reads GAGVSQSPSNKVTEKGKDVELRCDPISGHTALYWYRQSLGQGLEFLIYFQGNSAPDKSGLPSDRFSAERTGGSVSTLTIQRTQQEDSAVYLCASSVLAGGPYEQYFGPGTRLTVT.

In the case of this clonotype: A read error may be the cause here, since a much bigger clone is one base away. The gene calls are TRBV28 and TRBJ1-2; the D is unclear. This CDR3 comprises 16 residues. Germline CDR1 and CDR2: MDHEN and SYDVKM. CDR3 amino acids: CASSLNTRPAGSGCTF. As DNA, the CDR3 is TGTGCCAGCAGTTTAAACACTCGACCAGCGGGCTCTGGCTGCACCTTC.

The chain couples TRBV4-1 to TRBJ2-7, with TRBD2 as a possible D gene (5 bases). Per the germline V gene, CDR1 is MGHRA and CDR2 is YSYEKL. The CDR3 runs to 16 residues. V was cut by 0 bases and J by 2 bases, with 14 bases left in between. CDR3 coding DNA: TGCGCCAGCAGCCAAGATCGGAATTACGGGGCCTACGAGCAGTACTTC. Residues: CASSQDRNYGAYEQYF.

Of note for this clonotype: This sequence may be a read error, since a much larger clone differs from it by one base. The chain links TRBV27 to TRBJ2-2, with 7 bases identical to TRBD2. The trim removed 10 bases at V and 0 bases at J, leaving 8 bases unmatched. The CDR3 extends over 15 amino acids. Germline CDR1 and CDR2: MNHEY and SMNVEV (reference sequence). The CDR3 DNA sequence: TGTGCCAACACCTGGGGAGGGCCGAACACCGGGGAGCTGTTTTTT. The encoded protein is CANTWGGPNTGELFF.

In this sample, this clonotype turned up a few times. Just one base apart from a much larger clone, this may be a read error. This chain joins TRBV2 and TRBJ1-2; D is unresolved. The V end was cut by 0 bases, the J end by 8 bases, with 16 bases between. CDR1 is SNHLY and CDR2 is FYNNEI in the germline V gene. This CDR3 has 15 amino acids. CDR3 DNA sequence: TGTGCCAGCAGTGAAGCCTCAGAGTTCCCGAGGGGCTACACCTTC. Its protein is CASSEASEFPRGYTF.

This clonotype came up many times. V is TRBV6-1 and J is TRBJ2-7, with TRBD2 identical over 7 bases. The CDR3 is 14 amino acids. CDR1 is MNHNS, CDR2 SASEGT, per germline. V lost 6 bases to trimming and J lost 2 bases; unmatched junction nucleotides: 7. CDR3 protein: CASSLAEEAYEQYF. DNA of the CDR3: TGTGCCAGCAGCCTAGCGGAGGAAGCCTACGAGCAGTACTTC.

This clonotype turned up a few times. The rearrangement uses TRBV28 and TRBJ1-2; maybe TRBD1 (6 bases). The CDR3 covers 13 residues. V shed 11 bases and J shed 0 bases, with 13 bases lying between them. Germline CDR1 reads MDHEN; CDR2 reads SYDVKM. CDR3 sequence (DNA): TGTGCCTCCACAGGGACCCCTAACTATGGCTACACCTTC. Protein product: CASTGTPNYGYTF.

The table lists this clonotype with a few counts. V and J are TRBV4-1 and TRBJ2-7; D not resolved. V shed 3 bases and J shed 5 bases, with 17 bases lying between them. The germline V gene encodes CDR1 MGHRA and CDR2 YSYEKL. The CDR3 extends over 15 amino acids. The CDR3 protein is CASSQGLSASDEQYF. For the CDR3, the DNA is TGCGCCAGCAGCCAGGGTTTGTCCGCGTCGGACGAGCAGTACTTC.

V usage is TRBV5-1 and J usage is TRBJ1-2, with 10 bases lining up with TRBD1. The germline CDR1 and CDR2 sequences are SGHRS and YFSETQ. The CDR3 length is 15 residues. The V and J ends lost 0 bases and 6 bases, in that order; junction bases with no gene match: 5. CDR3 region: CASSLEFGTGDGYTF. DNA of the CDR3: TGCGCCAGCAGCTTGGAATTTGGGACAGGGGATGGCTACACCTTC.

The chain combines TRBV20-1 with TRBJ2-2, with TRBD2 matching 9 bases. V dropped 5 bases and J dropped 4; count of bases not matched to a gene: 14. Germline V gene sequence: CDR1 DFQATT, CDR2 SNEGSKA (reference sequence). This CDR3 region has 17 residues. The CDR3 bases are TGCAGTGCTCTTCGGGGGTGGCGGGAGGGCCGCACCGGGGAGCTGTTTTTT. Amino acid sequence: CSALRGWREGRTGELFF.

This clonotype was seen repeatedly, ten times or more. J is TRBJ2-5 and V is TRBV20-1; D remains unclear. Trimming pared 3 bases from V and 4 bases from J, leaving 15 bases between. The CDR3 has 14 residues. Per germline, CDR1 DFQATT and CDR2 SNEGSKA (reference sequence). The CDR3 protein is CSARSPISTETQYF. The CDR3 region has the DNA TGCAGTGCTAGGTCCCCCATCTCCACAGAGACCCAGTACTTC.

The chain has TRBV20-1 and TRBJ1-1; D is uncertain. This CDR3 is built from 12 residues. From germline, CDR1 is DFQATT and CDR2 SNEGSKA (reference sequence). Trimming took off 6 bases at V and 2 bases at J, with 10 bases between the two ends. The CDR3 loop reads CSASADNTEAFF. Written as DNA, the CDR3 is TGCAGTGCCTCCGCTGATAACACTGAAGCTTTCTTT.

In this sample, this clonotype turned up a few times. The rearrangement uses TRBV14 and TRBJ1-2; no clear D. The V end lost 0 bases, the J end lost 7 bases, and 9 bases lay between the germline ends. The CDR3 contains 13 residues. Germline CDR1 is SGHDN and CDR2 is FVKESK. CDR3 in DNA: TGTGCCAGCAGCCAAGACGGGGTTATTGGCTACACCTTC. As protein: CASSQDGVIGYTF.